This entry concerns a single T cell receptor (beta chain). The sample belongs to a study of CD8 T cells in Susac syndrome. The germline V gene encodes CDR1 DFQATT and CDR2 SNEGSKA (reference sequence). The CDR3 consists of 14 residues. V dropped 5 bases and J dropped 5 bases, with 18 bases sitting between them. RNA totalling roughly 0.45 to 1 ug underwent reverse transcription with random hexamers. The CDR3 of TCR beta was amplified by immunoSEQ multiplex PCR across 54 Vbeta and 13 Jbeta. TCRdb fed the immunoSEQ multiplex PCR reads into MiXCR, producing one record per CDR3 protein. The data contain over 300,000 distinct CDR3 sequences, about 91% of them singletons. Sequencing of TCR beta was undertaken in CD8+ and CD4+ T cells derived from blood.

The sequencing input was CD4+ T cells from PBMCs. The rearrangement joins TRBV20-1 to TRBJ1-1; D gene uncertain. This clonotype was obtained from a human donor with multiple sclerosis. The DNA of the CDR3 is TGCAGTGCTTCGATTACCGGTCGAACTACTGAAGCTTTCTTT. Its translation is CSASITGRTTEAFF.